Below are 9 T cell receptor beta chains sequenced from a single sample in a study of blood T cell repertoires in COVID-19. Sequenced by immunoSEQ multiplex PCR; TCRdb stores in-frame clones only, minus some. The sample comprises some 300,000 clones, 88% of which are singletons, and 5.5% to 8% rests with the top ten. Sequenced input: peripheral blood. The source is a woman in her 30s who had recovered from COVID-19.

The CDR3 nucleotides are TGTGCCAGCAGCTCCGGTATGACAAGTTCACCCCTCCACTTT. Translated, it gives CASSSGMTSSPLHF. The chain couples TRBV6-5 to TRBJ1-6; D remains ambiguous. Trimming cost V 6 bases and J 9 bases, with 15 bases left between them. Germline V CDR1 and CDR2: MNHEY, SVGAGI. The CDR3 consists of 14 residues.

The chain joins TRBV11-3 to TRBJ2-1; TRBD2 aligns across 7 bases. Germline CDR1 SGHNT, CDR2 YENEEA. This CDR3 region has 15 residues. After removal of 5 bases from V and 3 bases from J, the junction contained 7 bases not matched to a gene. The CDR3 DNA sequence: TGTGCCAGCAGCCATTGGGGCGGGGGCTACAATGAGCAGTTCTTC. It translates to CASSHWGGGYNEQFF.

The J gene is TRBJ1-5, the V gene TRBV27, with 8 nucleotides matching TRBD1. V lost 3 bases, J lost 7 bases, and 2 bases stayed unmatched. The CDR3 is made up of 13 amino acids. The germline CDR1 and CDR2 sequences are MNHEY and SMNVEV (reference sequence). The CDR3 DNA reads TGTGCCAGCAGTTTCGACAGGGGACAGCCCCAGCATTTT. Translated, it gives CASSFDRGQPQHF.

The chain recombines TRBV19 with TRBJ1-2; a possible D gene is TRBD1 (6 bases). Trimming stripped 2 bases from V and 0 bases from J, with 13 bases between. This CDR3 is 16 amino acids long. Looked up from germline, CDR1 is LNHDA and CDR2 is SQIVND (reference sequence). The CDR3 reads CASSIWPGTTNYGYTF. Written as DNA, the CDR3 is TGTGCCAGTAGTATATGGCCCGGGACAACTAACTATGGCTACACCTTC.

The rearrangement joins TRBV6-5 to TRBJ2-7, with 8 bases aligning to TRBD2. Germline loops: CDR1 MNHEY, CDR2 SVGAGI. This CDR3 is 16 amino acids long. The V segment lost 0 bases and the J segment 1 base; nucleotides outside the gene matches: 5. CDR3 in DNA: TGTGCCAGCAGTTACTCGAGCGGGGGAAAGTCCTACGAGCAGTACTTC. Protein product: CASSYSSGGKSYEQYF.

This clone was found once. The chain employs TRBV27 and TRBJ1-4, with 7 bases matching TRBD1. This CDR3 has 16 residues. Germline trimming cut 2 bases from V and 4 bases from J; bases unmatched to any gene: 7. Per germline, CDR1 MNHEY and CDR2 SMNVEV (reference sequence). The CDR3 nucleotides are TGTGCCAGCAGTTTAAGCGCCGGGACAGTTAATGAAAAACTGTTTTTT. This gives the protein CASSLSAGTVNEKLFF.

This chain links TRBV28 with TRBJ2-7, with D possibly being TRBD1 (6 bases). The CDR3 is made up of 13 amino acids. V lost 5 bases, J lost 3 bases, and 11 bases lay in between. CDR1 and CDR2 from the germline V gene are MDHEN and SYDVKM. The CDR3 DNA reads TGTGCCAGCAGTACGGGACACGACTACGAGCAGTACTTC. It is translated as CASSTGHDYEQYF.

This clone has only a few counts. The J gene is TRBJ1-1, the V gene TRBV5-8, with D maybe TRBD1 (6 bases). The CDR3 length is 17 residues. Germline V gene sequence: CDR1 SGHTS, CDR2 YDEGEE. V lost 0 bases, J lost 5 bases, and 20 bases lay in between. The CDR3 bases are TGTGCCAGCAGCTTGGGGGGGGCCGGCGGTAGCGGGACTGAAGCTTTCTTT. It translates to CASSLGGAGGSGTEAFF. The entire variable domain, with the rest obtained from reference TRBV5-8 and TRBJ1-1, is as follows: EAGVTQSPTHLIKTRGQQATLRCSPISGHTSVYWYQQALGLGLQFLLWYDEGEERNRGNFPPRFSGRQFPNYSSELNVNALELEDSALYLCASSLGGAGGSGTEAFFGQGTRLTVV.

The genes are TRBV3-1 (or the pseudogene TRBV3-2) and TRBJ1-2; no clear D. The CDR3 spans 13 residues. Germline CDR1 and CDR2: LGHDT and YNNKEL (reference sequence). With 6 bases removed from V and 0 bases from J, the gap between germline ends came to 8 bases. CDR3 DNA: TGTGCCAGCAGGATGCACTCTAACTATGGCTACACCTTC. It yields the protein CASRMHSNYGYTF.